This is a list of T cell receptor beta chains from one sample in a study of human thymus T cells. This table comes from immunoSEQ multiplex PCR, and its TCRdb copy is limited to in-frame clones, with some not included. The sample lists roughly 130,000 clones, approximately 96% occurring once. The source material was thymus tissue. These receptors originate from a boy younger than two with a congenital heart defect but otherwise immunologically healthy. Both conserved end residues are part of each CDR3. Fields, in order: V gene, D gene, J gene, clone size, CDR3 protein, CDR3 DNA. D genes are given only for firm matches. For some rows the clone size is stated as once, few or many, or as a class when expanded; others skip it.

TRBV10-1	NA	TRBJ1-4	NA	CASSERATF	TGCGCCAGCAGTGAGCGTGCCACTTTT
TRBV6-6	NA	TRBJ1-6	NA	CASSYSPGVNSPLHF	TGTGCCAGCAGTTACTCGCCAGGTGTCAATTCACCCCTCCACTTT
TRBV9	TRBD2	TRBJ2-5	once	CASSVAGLAGGWKETQYF	TGTGCCAGCAGCGTAGCTGGACTAGCGGGGGGATGGAAAGAGACCCAGTACTTC
TRBV6-1	NA	TRBJ1-1	NA	CASSSRQVMNTEAFF	TGTGCCAGCAGTTCACGACAGGTCATGAACACTGAAGCTTTCTTT
TRBV28	NA	TRBJ1-4	once	CASSSPFVLNEKLFF	TGTGCCAGCAGTTCCCCCTTCGTCCTTAATGAAAAACTGTTTTTT
TRBV9	TRBD1	TRBJ2-2	NA	CASSEPHKGAIGELFF	TGTGCCAGCAGCGAGCCCCACAAGGGGGCTATCGGGGAGCTGTTTTTT
TRBV4-2	TRBD2	TRBJ2-5	NA	CASSPRGPAGGQETQYF	TGTGCCAGCAGCCCTAGAGGCCCAGCGGGGGGTCAAGAGACCCAGTACTTC
TRBV18	TRBD1	TRBJ2-7	NA	CASSPTGGKGYEQYF	TGTGCCAGCTCACCGACAGGGGGCAAAGGATACGAGCAGTACTTC
TRBV27	TRBD1	TRBJ1-6	NA	CASSRTGGSSYNSPLHF	TGTGCCAGCAGTCGTACAGGGGGGAGCTCCTATAATTCACCCCTCCACTTT
TRBV5-1	NA	TRBJ2-7	NA	CASSPNRVYEQYF	TGCGCCAGCAGCCCGAACAGGGTCTACGAGCAGTACTTC
TRBV28	TRBD2	TRBJ2-3	NA	CASGSSSGGSDTQYF	TGTGCCAGCGGGTCCTCTAGCGGGGGGTCAGATACGCAGTATTTT
TRBV6-6	NA	TRBJ1-1	NA	CASSKILGPPGTEAFF	TGTGCCAGCAGTAAGATACTAGGGCCCCCGGGCACTGAAGCTTTCTTT
TRBV6-6	NA	TRBJ2-7	NA	CASISRYTYEQYF	TGTGCCAGCATCTCCCGGTACACCTACGAGCAGTACTTC
TRBV5-1	TRBD2	TRBJ2-1	once	CASSLETSGVGEQFF	TGCGCCAGCAGCTTGGAGACTAGCGGGGTAGGGGAGCAGTTCTTC
TRBV7-2	NA	TRBJ1-6	once	CASSPRLGGNSPLHF	TGTGCCAGCAGCCCGCGTTTAGGGGGGAATTCACCCCTCCACTTT
TRBV29-1	NA	TRBJ1-5	NA	CSVEGGARLFYSNQPQHF	TGCAGCGTTGAAGGTGGCGCCCGATTATTTTATAGCAATCAGCCCCAGCATTTT
TRBV5-1	TRBD1	TRBJ1-4	few	CASSLQGEKLFF	TGCGCCAGCAGCTTACAGGGGGAAAAACTGTTTTTT
TRBV25-1	TRBD2	TRBJ2-1	NA	CASSRSGGYNEQFF	TGTGCCAGCAGTCGCAGCGGGGGCTACAATGAGCAGTTCTTC
TRBV19	NA	TRBJ1-6	NA	CASIQGSSYNSPLHF	TGTGCCAGTATCCAAGGGAGCTCCTATAATTCACCCCTCCACTTT
TRBV29-1	NA	TRBJ1-2	NA	CSVEYVGPSNPYTF	TGCAGCGTTGAATATGTAGGACCCTCAAATCCCTACACCTTC
TRBV5-4	NA	TRBJ2-2	NA	CASSFSTGELFF	TGTGCCAGCAGCTTCTCCACCGGGGAGCTGTTTTTT
TRBV6-1	NA	TRBJ2-1	NA	CASSLQLDPNEQFF	TGTGCCAGCAGTCTCCAACTCGACCCGAATGAGCAGTTCTTC
TRBV10-3	NA	TRBJ2-3	NA	CASEGPGDTQYF	TGTGCCTCCGAGGGACCTGGAGATACGCAGTATTTT
TRBV4-2	NA	TRBJ1-4	NA	CASSPPSSLDSTAELSEKLFF	TGTGCCAGCAGCCCCCCCTCCTCCTTAGACAGTACGGCGGAATTAAGTGAAAAACTGTTTTTT
TRBV4-1	NA	TRBJ1-6	few	CASSQDRGSPRGPLHF	TGCGCCAGCAGCCAAGATCGCGGCAGCCCCAGGGGACCCCTCCACTTT
TRBV5-1	NA	TRBJ2-7	once	CASSLGQGGYEQYF	TGCGCCAGCAGCTTGGGGCAGGGTGGCTACGAGCAGTACTTC
TRBV11-2	NA	TRBJ1-5	NA	CASSSTVGGGPQHF	TGTGCCAGCAGCTCGACAGTTGGGGGCGGGCCCCAGCATTTT
TRBV14	TRBD2	TRBJ2-1	NA	CASSTNLGGGDYNEQFF	TGTGCCAGCAGCACCAATCTTGGCGGGGGGGATTACAATGAGCAGTTCTTC
TRBV6-1	NA	TRBJ1-1	once	CASSDLNTEAFF	TGTGCCAGCAGTGATTTGAACACTGAAGCTTTCTTT
TRBV27	NA	TRBJ2-6	NA	CASSPYTRSGANVLTF	TGTGCCAGCAGTCCCTACACCCGCTCTGGGGCCAACGTCCTGACTTTC
TRBV15	NA	TRBJ2-7	NA	CATSRYRDVPYEQYF	TGTGCCACCAGCCGCTACCGGGACGTCCCCTACGAGCAGTACTTC
TRBV29-1	TRBD1	TRBJ2-7	NA	CSVEHRDSSSYEQYF	TGCAGCGTTGAACACCGGGACAGCAGCTCCTACGAGCAGTACTTC
TRBV7-2	TRBD1	TRBJ2-7	NA	CASSPQGVPFYEQYF	TGTGCCAGCAGCCCGCAGGGGGTCCCATTCTACGAGCAGTACTTC
TRBV4-1	NA	TRBJ1-1	NA	CASSPAWDSSRTEAFF	TGCGCCAGCAGCCCGGCCTGGGACTCTAGTAGGACTGAAGCTTTCTTT
TRBV6-6	NA	TRBJ2-1	NA	CASSSLDGDEQFF	TGTGCCAGCAGTTCCCTGGATGGCGATGAGCAGTTCTTC
TRBV5-1	NA	TRBJ2-6	NA	CASSSLLFTLSGANVLTF	TGCGCCAGCAGCTCACTACTCTTCACCCTCTCTGGGGCCAACGTCCTGACTTTC
TRBV7-2	TRBD2	TRBJ2-5	NA	CASSIPTSGAQETQYF	TGTGCCAGCAGCATACCAACTAGCGGGGCACAAGAGACCCAGTACTTC
TRBV6-1	NA	TRBJ1-2	NA	CASSERGDISNYGYTF	TGTGCCAGCAGTGAAAGAGGTGACATCTCTAACTATGGCTACACCTTC
TRBV28	NA	TRBJ2-7	few	CASSPGLGQYF	TGTGCCAGCAGTCCGGGTCTGGGGCAGTACTTC
TRBV5-1	NA	TRBJ2-1	NA	CASSLASNEQFF	TGCGCCAGCAGCTTGGCCAGCAATGAGCAGTTCTTC
TRBV19	NA	TRBJ2-7	NA	CASSTEDYEQYF	TGTGCCAGTTCTACAGAGGACTACGAGCAGTACTTC
TRBV10-1	NA	TRBJ2-7	NA	CASSVSRGSVGEQYF	TGCGCCAGCAGTGTTTCGAGGGGCTCAGTAGGGGAGCAGTACTTC
TRBV6-5	NA	TRBJ1-6	NA	CASSARGRSLHF	TGTGCCAGCAGTGCCCGTGGCAGGTCCCTCCACTTT
TRBV28	TRBD1	TRBJ1-5	NA	CASRQDRGEDQPQHF	TGTGCCAGCAGACAGGACAGGGGAGAGGATCAGCCCCAGCATTTT
TRBV30	NA	TRBJ1-5	NA	CAWSVADPYSNQPQHF	TGTGCCTGGAGTGTAGCAGACCCCTATAGCAATCAGCCCCAGCATTTT
TRBV5-5	TRBD1	TRBJ2-7	NA	CASSLKTGGSYEQYF	TGTGCCAGCAGCTTAAAAACAGGGGGTTCCTACGAGCAGTACTTC
TRBV4-3	TRBD2	TRBJ2-3	NA	CASSQKQRGGLTYTDTQYF	TGCGCCAGCAGCCAGAAGCAGCGGGGGGGCCTTACATACACAGATACGCAGTATTTT